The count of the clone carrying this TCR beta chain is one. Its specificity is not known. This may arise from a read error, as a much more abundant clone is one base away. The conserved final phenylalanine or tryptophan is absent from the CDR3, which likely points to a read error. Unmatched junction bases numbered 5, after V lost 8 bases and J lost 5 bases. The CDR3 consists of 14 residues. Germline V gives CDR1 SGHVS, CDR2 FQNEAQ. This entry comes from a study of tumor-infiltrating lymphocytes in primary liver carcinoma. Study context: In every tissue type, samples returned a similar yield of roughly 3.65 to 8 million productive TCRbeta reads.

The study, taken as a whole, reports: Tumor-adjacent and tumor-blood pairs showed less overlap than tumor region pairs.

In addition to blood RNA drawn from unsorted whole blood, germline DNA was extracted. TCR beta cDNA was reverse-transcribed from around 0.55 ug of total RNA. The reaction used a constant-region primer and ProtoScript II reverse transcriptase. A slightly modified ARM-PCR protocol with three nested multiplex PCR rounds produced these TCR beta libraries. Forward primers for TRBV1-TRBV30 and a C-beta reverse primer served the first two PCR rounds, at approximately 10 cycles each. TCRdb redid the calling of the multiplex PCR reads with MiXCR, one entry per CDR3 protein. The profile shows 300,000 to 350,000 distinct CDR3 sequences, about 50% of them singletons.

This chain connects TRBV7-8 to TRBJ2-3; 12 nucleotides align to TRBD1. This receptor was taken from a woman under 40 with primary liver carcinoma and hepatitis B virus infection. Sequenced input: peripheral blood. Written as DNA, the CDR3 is TGTGCCAGCGTGGGACAGGGGGCAGTAGATACGCAGTATTCT. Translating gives CASVGQGAVDTQYS.